This entry features one T cell receptor beta chain sequence. Assay used: immunoSEQ multiplex PCR; TCRdb lists only in-frame clones, some missing. The sample has about 160,000 clones; 75% to 80% are singletons. The V end was cut by 8 bases, the J end by 2 bases, with 19 bases between. Germline V gives CDR1 SNHLY, CDR2 FYNNEI. The CDR3 consists of 15 residues. The source of the sample is a study of blood T cell repertoires in COVID-19. Study background: Sites in the United States, Italy and Spain provided acute and convalescent COVID-19 samples.

The sample taken for sequencing was peripheral blood. The receptor was derived from a woman older than 75 with acute or convalescent COVID-19. The genes are TRBV2 and TRBJ2-7, with a possible D match to TRBD1 (6 bases). Here the CDR3 reads CASFSPGTSTYEQYF. The CDR3 DNA follows: TGTGCCAGCTTTTCGCCCGGGACATCGACCTACGAGCAGTACTTC.